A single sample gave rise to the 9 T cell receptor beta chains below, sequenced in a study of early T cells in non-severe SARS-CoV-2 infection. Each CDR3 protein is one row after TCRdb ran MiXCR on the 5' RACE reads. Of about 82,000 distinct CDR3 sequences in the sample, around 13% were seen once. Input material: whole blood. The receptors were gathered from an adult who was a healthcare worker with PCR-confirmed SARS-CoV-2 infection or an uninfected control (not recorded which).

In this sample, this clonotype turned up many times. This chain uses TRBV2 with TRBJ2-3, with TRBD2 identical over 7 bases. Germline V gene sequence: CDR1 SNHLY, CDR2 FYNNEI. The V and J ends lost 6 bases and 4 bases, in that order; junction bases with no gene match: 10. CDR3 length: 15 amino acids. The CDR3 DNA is TGTGCCAGCAGAGACGGGACTAATATTCCAGATACGCAGTATTTT. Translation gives CASRDGTNIPDTQYF.

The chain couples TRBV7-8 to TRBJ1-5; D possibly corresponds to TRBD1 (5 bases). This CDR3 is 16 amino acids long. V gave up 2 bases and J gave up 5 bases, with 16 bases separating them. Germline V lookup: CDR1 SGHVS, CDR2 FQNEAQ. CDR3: CASSLSTWWGDQPQHF. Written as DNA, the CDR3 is TGTGCCAGCAGCTTATCTACTTGGTGGGGGGATCAGCCCCAGCATTTT.

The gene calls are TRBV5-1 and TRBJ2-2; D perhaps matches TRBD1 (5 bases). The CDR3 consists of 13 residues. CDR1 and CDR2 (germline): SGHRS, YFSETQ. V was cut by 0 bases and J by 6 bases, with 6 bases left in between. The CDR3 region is CASSLVGPGELFF. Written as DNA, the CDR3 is TGCGCCAGCAGCTTGGTGGGGCCCGGGGAGCTGTTTTTT. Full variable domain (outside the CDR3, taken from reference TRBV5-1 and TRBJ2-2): KAGVTQTPRYLIKTRGQQVTLSCSPISGHRSVSWYQQTPGQGLQFLFEYFSETQRNKGNFPGRFSGRQFSNSRSEMNVSTLELGDSALYLCASSLVGPGELFFGEGSRLTVL.

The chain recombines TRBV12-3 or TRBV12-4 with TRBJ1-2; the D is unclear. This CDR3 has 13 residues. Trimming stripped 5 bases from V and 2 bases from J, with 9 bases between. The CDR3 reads CASSPAPNYGYTF. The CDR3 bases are TGTGCCAGCAGTCCAGCGCCCAACTATGGCTACACCTTC.

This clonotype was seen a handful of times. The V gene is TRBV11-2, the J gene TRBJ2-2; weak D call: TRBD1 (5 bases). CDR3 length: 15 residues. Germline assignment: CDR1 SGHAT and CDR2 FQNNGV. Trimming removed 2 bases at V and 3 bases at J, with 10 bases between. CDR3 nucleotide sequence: TGTGCCAGCAGCTTACAGGGCCTATACACCGGGGAGCTGTTTTTT. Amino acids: CASSLQGLYTGELFF.

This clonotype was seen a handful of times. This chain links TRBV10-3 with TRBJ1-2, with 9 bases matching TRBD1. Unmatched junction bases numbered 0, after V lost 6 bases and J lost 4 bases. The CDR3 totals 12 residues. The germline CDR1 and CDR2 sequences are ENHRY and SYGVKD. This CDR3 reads CAIRQGAYGYTF. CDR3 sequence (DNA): TGTGCCATCAGACAGGGGGCCTATGGCTACACCTTC.

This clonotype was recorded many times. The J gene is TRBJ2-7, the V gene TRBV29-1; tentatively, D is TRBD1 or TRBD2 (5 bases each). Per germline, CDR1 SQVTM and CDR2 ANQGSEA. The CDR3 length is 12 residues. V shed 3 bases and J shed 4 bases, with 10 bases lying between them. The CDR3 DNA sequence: TGCAGCGTTGATGGGGGTTCTTACGAGCAGTACTTC. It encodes CSVDGGSYEQYF.

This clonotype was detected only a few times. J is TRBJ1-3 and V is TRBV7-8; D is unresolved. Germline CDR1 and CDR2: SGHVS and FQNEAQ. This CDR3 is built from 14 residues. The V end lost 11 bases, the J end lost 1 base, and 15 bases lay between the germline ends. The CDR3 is CAGTQIQSGNTIYF. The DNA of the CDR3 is TGTGCCGGCACCCAAATACAATCTGGAAACACCATATATTTT.

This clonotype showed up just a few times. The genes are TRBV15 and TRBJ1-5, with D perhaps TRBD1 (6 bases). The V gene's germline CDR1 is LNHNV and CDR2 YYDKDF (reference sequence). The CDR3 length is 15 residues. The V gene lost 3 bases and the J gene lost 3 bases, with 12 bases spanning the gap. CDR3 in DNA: TGTGCCACCAGCAGTGAACAGGGAATCAATCAGCCCCAGCATTTT. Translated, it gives CATSSEQGINQPQHF.